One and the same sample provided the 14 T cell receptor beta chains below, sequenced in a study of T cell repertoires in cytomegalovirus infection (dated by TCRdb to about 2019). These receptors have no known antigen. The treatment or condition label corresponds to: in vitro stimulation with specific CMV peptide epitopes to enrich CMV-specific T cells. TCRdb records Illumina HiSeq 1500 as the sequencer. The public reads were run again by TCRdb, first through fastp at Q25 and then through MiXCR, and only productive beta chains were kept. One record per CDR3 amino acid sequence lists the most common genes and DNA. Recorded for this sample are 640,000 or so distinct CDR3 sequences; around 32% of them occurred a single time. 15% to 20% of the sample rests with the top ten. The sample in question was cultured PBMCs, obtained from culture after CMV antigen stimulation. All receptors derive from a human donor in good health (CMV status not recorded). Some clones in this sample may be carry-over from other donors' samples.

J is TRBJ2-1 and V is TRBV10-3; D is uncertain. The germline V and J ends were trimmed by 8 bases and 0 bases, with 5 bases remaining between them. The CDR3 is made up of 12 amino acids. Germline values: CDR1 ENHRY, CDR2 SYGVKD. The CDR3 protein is CAIRDSYNEQFF. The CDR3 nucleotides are TGTGCCATCCGAGACTCCTACAATGAGCAGTTCTTC.

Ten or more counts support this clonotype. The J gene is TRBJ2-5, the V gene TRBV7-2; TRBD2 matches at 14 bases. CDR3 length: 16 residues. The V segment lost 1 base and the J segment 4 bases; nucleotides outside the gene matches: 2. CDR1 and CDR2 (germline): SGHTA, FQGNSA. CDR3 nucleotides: TGTGCCAGCAGCTTAGGGGGACTAGCGGGAGTAGAGACCCAGTACTTC. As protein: CASSLGGLAGVETQYF.

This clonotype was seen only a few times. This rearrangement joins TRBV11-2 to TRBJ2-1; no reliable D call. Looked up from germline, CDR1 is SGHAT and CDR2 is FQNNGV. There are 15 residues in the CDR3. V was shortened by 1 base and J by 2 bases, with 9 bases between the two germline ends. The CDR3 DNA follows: TGTGCCAGCAGCTTAGTGGAGAATACCTACAATGAGCAGTTCTTC. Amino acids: CASSLVENTYNEQFF.

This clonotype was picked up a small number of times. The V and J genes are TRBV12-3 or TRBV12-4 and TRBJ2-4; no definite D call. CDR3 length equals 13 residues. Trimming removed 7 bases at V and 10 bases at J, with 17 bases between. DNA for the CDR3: TGTGCCAGCACCCCTCCAGGCGTCACTATTCAGTACTTC. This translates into CASTPPGVTIQYF.

DNA of the CDR3: TGTGCCAGCAGTTTCTCTAGGGAGGGTGAGCAGTTCTTC. Its protein product is CASSFSREGEQFF. This rearrangement joins TRBV12-3 or TRBV12-4 to TRBJ2-1, with 7 bases fitting TRBD2. V was clipped by 3 bases and J by 9 bases; unmatched bases: 5. The CDR3 is made up of 13 amino acids.

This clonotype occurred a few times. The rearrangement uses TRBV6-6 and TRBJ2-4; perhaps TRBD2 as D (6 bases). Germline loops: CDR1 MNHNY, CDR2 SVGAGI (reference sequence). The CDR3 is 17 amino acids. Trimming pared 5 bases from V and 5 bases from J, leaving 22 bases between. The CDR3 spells CASSHRGGTARENIQYF. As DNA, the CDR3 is TGTGCCAGCAGTCACCGTGGCGGGACCGCCAGGGAAAACATTCAGTACTTC.

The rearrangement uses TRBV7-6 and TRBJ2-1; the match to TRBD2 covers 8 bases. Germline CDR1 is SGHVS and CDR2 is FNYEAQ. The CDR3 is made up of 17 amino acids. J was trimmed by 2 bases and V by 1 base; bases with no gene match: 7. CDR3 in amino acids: CASSLDPAGVAYNEQFF. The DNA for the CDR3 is TGTGCCAGCAGCTTAGATCCAGCGGGAGTCGCCTACAATGAGCAGTTCTTC.

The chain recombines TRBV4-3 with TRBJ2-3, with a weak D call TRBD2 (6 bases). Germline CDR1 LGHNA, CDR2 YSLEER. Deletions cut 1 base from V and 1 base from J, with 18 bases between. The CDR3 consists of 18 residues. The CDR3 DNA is TGCGCCAGCAGCCAAGTCCCAACACCGGGACTGGGCACAGATACGCAGTATTTT. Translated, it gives CASSQVPTPGLGTDTQYF.

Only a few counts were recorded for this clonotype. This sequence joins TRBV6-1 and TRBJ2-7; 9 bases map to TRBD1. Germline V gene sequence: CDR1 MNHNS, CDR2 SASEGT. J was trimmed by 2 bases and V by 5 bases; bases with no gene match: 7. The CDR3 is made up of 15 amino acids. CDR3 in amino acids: CASSPGTGPTYEQYF. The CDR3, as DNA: TGTGCCAGCAGTCCCGGGACAGGGCCTACCTACGAGCAGTACTTC.

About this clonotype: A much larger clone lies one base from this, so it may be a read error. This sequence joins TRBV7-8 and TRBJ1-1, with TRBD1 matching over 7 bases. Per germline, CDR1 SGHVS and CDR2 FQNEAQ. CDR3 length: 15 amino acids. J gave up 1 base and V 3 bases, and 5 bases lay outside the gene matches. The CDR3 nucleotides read TGTGCCAGCAGCTTTCTGACAGGGAGGAACACTGAAGCTTTCTTT. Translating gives CASSFLTGRNTEAFF.

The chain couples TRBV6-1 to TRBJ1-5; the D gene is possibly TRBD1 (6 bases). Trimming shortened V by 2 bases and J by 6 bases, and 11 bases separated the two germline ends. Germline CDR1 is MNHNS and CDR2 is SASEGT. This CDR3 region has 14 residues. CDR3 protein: CASSERGAGQPQHF. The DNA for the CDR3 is TGTGCCAGCAGTGAACGGGGGGCTGGTCAGCCCCAGCATTTT.

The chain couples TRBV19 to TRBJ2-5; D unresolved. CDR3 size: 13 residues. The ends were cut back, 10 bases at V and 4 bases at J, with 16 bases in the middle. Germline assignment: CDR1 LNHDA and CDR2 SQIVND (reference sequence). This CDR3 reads CATVVSPSETQYF. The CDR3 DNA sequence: TGTGCCACCGTAGTATCCCCTTCAGAGACCCAGTACTTC.

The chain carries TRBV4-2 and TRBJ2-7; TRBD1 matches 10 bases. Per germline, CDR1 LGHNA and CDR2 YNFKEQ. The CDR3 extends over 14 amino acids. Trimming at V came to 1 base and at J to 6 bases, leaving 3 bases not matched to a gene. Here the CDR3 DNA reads TGTGCCAGCAGCCAAGGCGGGACAGGGGTCGAGCAGTACTTC. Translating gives CASSQGGTGVEQYF.

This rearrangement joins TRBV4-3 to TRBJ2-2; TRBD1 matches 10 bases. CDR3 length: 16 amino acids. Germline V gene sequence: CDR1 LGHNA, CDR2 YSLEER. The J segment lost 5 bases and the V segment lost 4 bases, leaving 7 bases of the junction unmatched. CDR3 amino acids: CASSRGQGRMTGELFF. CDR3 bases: TGCGCCAGCAGCCGGGGACAGGGGCGAATGACCGGGGAGCTGTTTTTT.